The rows below give T cell receptor delta chains drawn from one sample of a study of gamma-delta T cells after stem cell transplantation. TCRdb re-processed the RT-PCR reads using CATT. In the table there are several hundred delta-chain clones, approximately 14% of which are singletons. Sequenced: gamma-delta T cells. These receptors all come from a human donor. It is not recorded whose cells these are; they may come from a transplant donor. CDR3s leave out the opening cysteine and the closing phenylalanine or tryptophan.

TRDV2	TRDJ1	ACDALLGDTRLNKLI
TRDV2	TRDJ1	ACDTVYQLVGDTTGDKLI
TRDV1	TRDJ1	ALVCSSRSRGYSYKLI
TRDV2	TRDJ1	ACDPVNVLGRAKLI
TRDV2	TRDJ1	ACDTVGDSMGDKLI
TRDV2	TRDJ1	ACDTVGTGIPGTPDKLI
TRDV2	TRDJ1	ACDTGNFTTSPGLNTRDKLI
TRDV1	TRDJ3	ALGERRGDTSGDTRQMF
TRDV2	TRDJ1	ACDTVYGGCRGEYTDKLI
TRDV1	TRDJ1	ALGNNWSLSIGLGNTDKLI
TRDV2	TRDJ1	ACDKLGDTRTDKLI
TRDV2	TRDJ1	ACDSITGTFMYTDKLI
TRDV2	TRDJ1	ACFRLGDTSDKLI
TRDV1	TRDJ1	ALGETATPYLMEGTDKLI
TRDV2	TRDJ1	ACDSLRSSSLGAYTDKLI